The rows below give T cell receptor beta chains drawn from one sample of a study of cytomegalovirus exposure and HLA in healthy donors. Assay used: immunoSEQ multiplex PCR; TCRdb lists only in-frame clones, some missing. The sample lists about 93,000 clones, roughly four fifths occurring once. The material sequenced was PBMCs. All receptors derive from a man aged 25 to 45 in good health and CMV-seronegative. Both conserved end residues are part of each CDR3. A D gene is named only where the DNA matches it firmly. Only part of the rows carry a size: once, few, many, or a class if the clone is expanded.

>.|.|TRBJ2-1|TRBV19
CASTRSAGTDEQFF
TGTGCCAGTACACGGTCAGCGGGCACGGATGAGCAGTTCTTC
>.|.|TRBJ2-7|TRBV9
CASSAIQGAPSEQYF
TGTGCCAGCAGCGCAATACAGGGAGCCCCCAGCGAGCAGTACTTC
>TRBD2|.|TRBJ2-1|TRBV2
CASERGGRENEQFF
TGTGCCAGCGAGCGGGGGGGCCGGGAGAATGAGCAGTTCTTC
>.|.|TRBJ1-6|TRBV11-2
CASSANGVGNSPLHF
TGTGCCAGCAGCGCTAACGGGGTTGGTAATTCACCCCTCCACTTT
>.|.|TRBJ1-5|TRBV6-5
CASSNGQYSNQPQHF
TGTGCCAGCAGTAATGGCCAGTATAGCAATCAGCCCCAGCATTTT
>.|.|TRBJ2-1|TRBV19
CASSIVGVSNEQFF
TGTGCCAGTAGTATAGTAGGAGTTTCCAATGAGCAGTTCTTC
>TRBD1|.|TRBJ2-6|TRBV27
CASREDGQGGVLTF
TGTGCCAGCAGAGAAGACGGACAGGGGGGCGTCCTGACTTTC
>.|.|TRBJ2-1|TRBV5-1
CASSLDSGYNEQFF
TGCGCCAGCAGCCTGGACAGCGGCTACAATGAGCAGTTCTTC
>TRBD2|.|TRBJ2-1|TRBV7-3
CASSLRTSGSGYNEQFF
TGTGCCAGCAGCCTCCGGACTAGCGGGAGTGGTTACAATGAGCAGTTCTTC
>TRBD1|.|TRBJ1-6|TRBV6-1
CASSEARGGRSPLHF
TGTGCCAGCAGTGAAGCGCGAGGGGGCCGTTCACCCCTCCACTTT
>.|.|TRBJ1-4|TRBV25-1
CASSEYSLNEKLFF
TGTGCCAGCAGTGAATACTCACTCAATGAAAAACTGTTTTTT
>.|few|TRBJ1-1|TRBV4-3
CASGRGRGKNTEAFF
TGCGCCAGCGGGAGGGGAAGGGGGAAGAACACTGAAGCTTTCTTT
>.|.|TRBJ1-1|TRBV10-2
CASSGQFVEAFF
TGCGCCAGCAGTGGGCAGTTTGTGGAGGCTTTCTTT
>TRBD1|.|TRBJ1-6|TRBV9
CASSVTGGLMDNSPLHF
TGTGCCAGCAGCGTGACAGGGGGCCTTATGGATAATTCACCCCTCCACTTT
>.|few|TRBJ1-2|TRBV6-5
CASSTGKDYGYTF
TGTGCCAGCAGTACAGGGAAAGACTATGGCTACACCTTC
>.|few|TRBJ2-1|TRBV10-1
CASGQGSNEQFF
TGCGCCAGCGGCCAGGGGTCCAATGAGCAGTTCTTC
>.|.|TRBJ1-2|TRBV19
CASRVLGPYGYTF
TGTGCCAGTCGCGTCCTGGGGCCATATGGCTACACCTTC
>TRBD1|few|TRBJ1-1|TRBV20-1
CSADRGVEAFF
TGCAGTGCTGACAGGGGGGTAGAAGCTTTCTTT
>TRBD1|.|TRBJ2-1|TRBV9
CASSVGYRGLDEQFF
TGTGCCAGCAGCGTGGGGTACAGGGGTTTAGATGAGCAGTTCTTC
>.|.|TRBJ1-2|TRBV9
CASSVAGYGYTF
TGTGCCAGCAGCGTAGCAGGATATGGCTACACCTTC
>TRBD1|.|TRBJ2-1|TRBV27
CASSIGWTGYNEQFF
TGTGCCAGCAGCATAGGCTGGACAGGGTACAATGAGCAGTTCTTC
>.|.|TRBJ2-4|TRBV7-2
CASSLEAIQYF
TGTGCCAGCAGCTTAGAAGCCATTCAGTACTTC
>.|.|TRBJ1-3|TRBV11-3
CASSLGGTWGNTIYF
TGTGCCAGCAGCTTAGGAGGAACTTGGGGAAACACCATATATTTT
>TRBD2|.|TRBJ2-5|TRBV18
CASSLSSGGTQETQYF
TGTGCCAGCTCACTATCTAGCGGGGGGACACAAGAGACCCAGTACTTC
>.|.|TRBJ2-6|TRBV18
CASSPFREEVGANVLTF
TGTGCCAGCTCACCATTCAGGGAAGAGGTTGGGGCCAACGTCCTGACTTTC
>TRBD2|.|TRBJ2-5|TRBV4-3
CASSQEKLAGAETQYF
TGCGCCAGCAGCCAAGAAAAACTAGCGGGGGCAGAGACCCAGTACTTC
>.|.|TRBJ1-1|TRBV18
CASSAPIRGGPNTEAFF
TGTGCCAGCTCGGCGCCAATAAGGGGGGGACCGAACACTGAAGCTTTCTTT
>TRBD1|.|TRBJ1-1|TRBV27
CASSLSGDSEAFF
TGTGCCAGCAGTTTATCGGGGGACAGTGAAGCTTTCTTT
>TRBD2|.|TRBJ2-1|TRBV4-3
CASSQGLAGYNEQFF
TGCGCCAGCAGCCAAGGACTAGCGGGGTACAATGAGCAGTTCTTC
>.|once|TRBJ1-2|TRBV5-4
CATGWNYGYTF
TGTGCCACAGGGTGGAACTATGGCTACACCTTC
>.|.|TRBJ2-5|TRBV9
CASSATRSQETQYF
TGTGCCAGCAGCGCAACAAGGAGCCAAGAGACCCAGTACTTC
>.|.|TRBJ1-1|TRBV11-2
CASSLEGRGVAAFF
TGTGCCAGCAGCTTAGAAGGTCGCGGGGTAGCGGCTTTCTTT
>.|.|TRBJ2-1|TRBV7-2
CASSSRGDPYNEQFF
TGTGCCAGCAGCTCCAGGGGCGACCCCTACAATGAGCAGTTCTTC
>.|few|TRBJ1-2|TRBV5-1
CASSLVGGGGLNYGYTF
TGCGCCAGCAGCTTGGTCGGCGGTGGCGGCCTTAACTATGGCTACACCTTC
>.|few|TRBJ2-2|TRBV2
CASSELGRTITGELFF
TGTGCCAGCAGTGAACTCGGGCGGACTATCACCGGGGAGCTGTTTTTT
>TRBD1|.|TRBJ2-1|TRBV7-9
CAARRGQGFNEQFF
TGTGCCGCCCGACGGGGACAGGGGTTCAATGAGCAGTTCTTC
>TRBD2|.|TRBJ2-3|TRBV10-1
CASRTPSGGAEDADTQYF
TGCGCCAGCCGTACCCCTAGCGGGGGAGCAGAGGATGCAGATACGCAGTATTTT
>.|.|TRBJ1-3|TRBV2
CASSEPRGGSGNTIYF
TGTGCCAGCAGTGAGCCTCGGGGGGGCTCTGGAAACACCATATATTTT
>TRBD1|.|TRBJ2-7|TRBV10-3
CASTPKDRASEQYF
TGTGCCTCAACCCCAAAGGACAGGGCCTCCGAGCAGTACTTC
>.|.|TRBJ1-5|TRBV5-5
CASSFGNINQPQHF
TGTGCCAGCAGCTTTGGTAACATCAATCAGCCCCAGCATTTT
>.|.|TRBJ2-3|TRBV9
CASSPGTSTDTQYF
TGTGCCAGCAGCCCAGGGACTAGCACAGATACGCAGTATTTT
>TRBD1|.|TRBJ1-2|TRBV18
CASSPPGQGSLGGYTF
TGTGCCAGCTCGCCCCCGGGACAGGGATCCCTCGGTGGCTACACCTTC
>.|.|TRBJ2-1|TRBV6-5
CASRLTGYSYNEQFF
TGTGCCAGCAGACTCACAGGGTACTCCTACAATGAGCAGTTCTTC
>.|.|TRBJ2-5|TRBV27
CASSTPRDQETQYF
TGTGCCAGCAGTACCCCCCGGGACCAAGAGACCCAGTACTTC
>.|.|TRBJ2-1|TRBV7-3
CASSLGPGGRFNEQFF
TGTGCCAGCAGCTTAGGTCCGGGGGGCCGGTTCAATGAGCAGTTCTTC
>.|.|TRBJ1-2|TRBV2
CASSQGRGGGYGYTF
TGTGCCAGCTCCCAAGGGAGGGGAGGCGGCTATGGCTACACCTTC
>.|.|TRBJ1-1|TRBV5-5
CASSIDRSPKAFF
TGTGCCAGCAGCATAGACAGGAGCCCAAAAGCTTTCTTT